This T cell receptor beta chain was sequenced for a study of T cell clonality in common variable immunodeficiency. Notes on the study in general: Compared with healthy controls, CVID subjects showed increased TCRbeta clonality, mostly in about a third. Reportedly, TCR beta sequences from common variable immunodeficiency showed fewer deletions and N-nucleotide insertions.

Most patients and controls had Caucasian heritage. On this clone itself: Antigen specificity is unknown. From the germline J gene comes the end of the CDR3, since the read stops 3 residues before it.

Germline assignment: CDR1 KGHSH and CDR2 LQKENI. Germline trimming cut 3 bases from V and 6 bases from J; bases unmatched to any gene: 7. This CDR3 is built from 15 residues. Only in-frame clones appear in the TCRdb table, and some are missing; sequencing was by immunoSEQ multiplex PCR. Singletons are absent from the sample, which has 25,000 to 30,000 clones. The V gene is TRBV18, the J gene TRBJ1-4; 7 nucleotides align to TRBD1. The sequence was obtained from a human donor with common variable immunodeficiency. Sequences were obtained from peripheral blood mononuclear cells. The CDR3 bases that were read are TGTGCCAGCTCACCCAGACAGGGTCAAGATGAAAAA. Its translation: CASSPRQGQDEK. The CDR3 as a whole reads CASSPRQGQDEKLFF.